The subject of this entry is one T cell receptor beta chain. Clones were read by immunoSEQ multiplex PCR, and TCRdb kept only the in-frame ones, dropping some. The sample yields 250,000 to 300,000 clones, around nine tenths seen once. The data stem from a study of blood T cell repertoires in COVID-19. Living in roughly 23 US areas, the participants were between roughly 18 and 89 years of age. Cohorts were based on clinical histories the participants reported. What the recovered Cohort 3 donors had was two negative PCRs, clearance, or symptom resolution. What was sequenced was PBMCs or T cells enriched from blood (not recorded which). The sequence was obtained from a woman aged 30 to 39 who had recovered from COVID-19.

CDR3 in DNA: TGTGCCAGCAGCTACCTAGCGGACAATGAGCAGTTCTTC. It specifies CASSYLADNEQFF. The chain is built from TRBV7-2 and TRBJ2-1; TRBD2 matches at 7 bases. V trimming: 4 bases; J trimming: 5 bases; junction bases outside the gene matches: 2. CDR3 size: 13 residues. Per the germline V gene, CDR1 is SGHTA and CDR2 is FQGNSA.